This T cell receptor (beta chain) comes out of a study of OX40 agonist ivuxolimab in advanced cancers. Overall study findings and caveats: Among the least clonally expanded were partial responders at 0.1-3.0 mg/kg.

Data came from immunoSEQ multiplex PCR; TCRdb stores just in-frame clones and leaves some out. Among 50,000 to 65,000 clones, roughly 87% were seen once, and the ten largest hold approximately 12%. Trimming took 7 bases from V and 0 from J, leaving 9 bases between them. The germline V gene has CDR1 SNHLY and CDR2 FYNNEI. CDR3 length equals 14 residues. To note about this clone: Its specificity is not known.

The sequence came from an adult with an advanced solid tumor such as melanoma, head and neck, liver or kidney cancer. Specimen: CD4+ or CD8+ T cells sorted from blood, collected in a trial of the OX40 agonist ivuxolimab. The chain has TRBV2 and TRBJ2-2; D gene uncertain. The CDR3 reads CASIRTSNTGELFF. Written as DNA, the CDR3 is TGTGCCAGCATTAGGACGTCGAACACCGGGGAGCTGTTTTTT.